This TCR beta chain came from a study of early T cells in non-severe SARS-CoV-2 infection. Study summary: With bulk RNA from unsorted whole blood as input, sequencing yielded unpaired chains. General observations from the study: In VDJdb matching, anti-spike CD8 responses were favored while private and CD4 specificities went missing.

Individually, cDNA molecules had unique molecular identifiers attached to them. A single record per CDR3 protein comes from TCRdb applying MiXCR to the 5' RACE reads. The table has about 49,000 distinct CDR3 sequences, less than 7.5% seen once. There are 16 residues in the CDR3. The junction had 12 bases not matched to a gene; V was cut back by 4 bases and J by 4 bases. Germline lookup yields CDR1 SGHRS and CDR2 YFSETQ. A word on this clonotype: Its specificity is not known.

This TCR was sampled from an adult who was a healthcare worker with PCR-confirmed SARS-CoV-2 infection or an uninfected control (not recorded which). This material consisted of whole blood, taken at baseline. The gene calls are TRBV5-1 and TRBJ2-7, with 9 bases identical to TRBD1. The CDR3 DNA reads TGCGCCAGCAGCGCTGGATTGGGGACAGGGAGGTACGAGCAGTACTTC. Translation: CASSAGLGTGRYEQYF.